The following is a TCR beta chain sequence with its context. Its antigen remains unknown. Per germline, CDR1 MNHNS and CDR2 SASEGT. The junction had 9 bases not matched to a gene; V was cut back by 11 bases and J by 4 bases. The CDR3 sequence is 16 residues long. This entry is derived from a study of identical twins. Notes on the study in general: Out-of-frame TCR alpha sharing in monozygotic twins exceeded recombination model predictions.

TCRdb redid the calling of the 5' RACE reads with MiXCR, one entry per CDR3 protein. The sample lists 700,000 or so distinct CDR3 sequences, about 9.4% occurring once. These data were also reused for a study on yellow fever vaccine responses in identical twins. This second report adds: On the reported evidence, twins' vaccine T cell responses seemed partly convergent and partly personalized.

Specimen: PBMCs. The clonotype originates from a woman between 18 and 29 years old in good health. V is TRBV6-1 and J is TRBJ2-3; 16 bases align to TRBD2. The CDR3 protein is CAGGTSGGAGPDTQYF. The CDR3 region has the DNA TGTGCCGGAGGGACTAGCGGGGGGGCAGGCCCAGATACGCAGTATTTT.